One and the same sample provided the 30 T cell receptor beta chains below, sequenced in a study of T cell repertoires in cytomegalovirus infection. The antigens these receptors bind are not known. TCRdb re-derived calls from the reads in MiXCR, one entry per CDR3 protein. The profile shows about 69,000 distinct CDR3 sequences, more than 25% of them singletons. The material sequenced was CD8+ T cells from cultured PBMCs, taken from culture after CMV antigen stimulation. The receptors shown here come from a human donor in good health (CMV status not recorded). Some clones in this sample may be carry-over from other donors' samples.

This chain's CDR3 is CAWRDDRMNTEAFF. CDR3 DNA sequence: TGTGCCTGGAGGGACGACAGGATGAACACTGAAGCTTTCTTT. The chain employs TRBV30 and TRBJ1-1; a possible D gene is TRBD1 (6 bases). V shed 3 bases and J shed 0 bases, with 11 bases lying between them. The CDR3 length is 14 residues. Germline values: CDR1 GTSNPN, CDR2 SVGIG (reference sequence).

The chain has TRBV30 and TRBJ2-5; D call uncertain. Germline loops: CDR1 GTSNPN, CDR2 SVGIG (reference sequence). Trimming took off 5 bases at V and 2 bases at J, with 9 bases between the two ends. The CDR3 consists of 12 residues. CDR3 protein: CAWHSSQETQYF. The DNA of the CDR3 is TGTGCCTGGCACTCTTCTCAAGAGACCCAGTACTTC.

This chain uses TRBV10-3 with TRBJ2-1, with TRBD2 matching 8 bases. Trimming took 8 bases from V and 5 from J; bases not matched to a gene: 2. This CDR3 contains 12 residues. Germline CDR1 and CDR2: ENHRY and SYGVKD. CDR3 amino acids: CAIGAGDNEQFF. The CDR3 DNA reads TGTGCCATCGGAGCGGGAGACAATGAGCAGTTCTTC.

This clonotype was observed a handful of times. The chain recombines TRBV14 with TRBJ2-5, with D maybe TRBD1 (6 bases). Germline V gene data show CDR1 as SGHDN and CDR2 as FVKESK. CDR3 length equals 18 residues. Trimming took 0 bases from V and 0 from J, leaving 17 bases between them. The CDR3 nucleotides are TGTGCCAGCAGCCAAGAATTCTCTTACAGGGCGAACCAAGAGACCCAGTACTTC. Translation: CASSQEFSYRANQETQYF.

About this clonotype: A much larger clone differs by one base, so this may be a read error. The genes are TRBV27 and TRBJ2-1, with TRBD2 matching over 7 bases. The germline gives CDR1 MNHEY, CDR2 SMNVEV (reference sequence). This CDR3 comprises 15 residues. DNA for the CDR3: TGTGCCAGCAGTTTAACCGGGACTAAACACAATAAGCAGTTCTTC. Protein sequence: CASSLTGTKHNKQFF.

This clonotype was detected many times. CDR3 nucleotides: TGTGCCACCAGCGGGGGTCTGGGAGATACGCAGTATTTT. Translation: CATSGGLGDTQYF. The gene calls are TRBV15 and TRBJ2-3, with D perhaps matching TRBD1 or TRBD2 (5 bases each). The CDR3 loop spans 13 amino acids. Germline loops: CDR1 LNHNV, CDR2 YYDKDF (reference sequence). Trimming cost V 5 bases and J 5 bases, with 11 bases left between them. Drawing the rest from reference TRBV15 and TRBJ2-3, the complete variable domain is DAMVIQNPRYQVTQFGKPVTLSCSQTLNHNVMYWYQQKSSQAPKLLFHYYDKDFNNEADTPDNFQSRRPNTSFCFLDIRSPGLGDTAMYLCATSGGLGDTQYFGPGTRLTVL.

The chain links TRBV6-2 or TRBV6-3 to TRBJ2-3; D uncertain. V lost 7 bases to trimming and J lost 4 bases, with 15 bases between them. Germline loops: CDR1 MNHEY, CDR2 SVGEGT. The CDR3 has 14 amino acids. The chain's CDR3 is CASTDESRADTQYF. The CDR3 DNA reads as TGTGCCAGCACCGACGAGTCTCGGGCAGATACGCAGTATTTT.

This chain's CDR3 is CSARGGDDRGADQETQYF. The CDR3 DNA reads TGCAGTGCTAGGGGTGGGGATGACAGGGGAGCAGATCAAGAGACCCAGTACTTC. The rearrangement links TRBV20-1 to TRBJ2-5; TRBD1 aligns across 8 bases. The CDR3 is 18 amino acids. CDR1 and CDR2 from the germline V gene are DFQATT and SNEGSKA (reference sequence). Trimming at V came to 3 bases and at J to 2 bases, leaving 17 bases not matched to a gene.

This clonotype was detected only a few times. V gene TRBV6-2 or TRBV6-3 combines with J gene TRBJ1-2; tentatively, D is TRBD1 (5 bases). This CDR3 spans 16 amino acids. The germline V gene has CDR1 MNHEY and CDR2 SVGEGT. Trimming removed 0 bases from V and 6 bases from J, with 17 bases in between. The CDR3, as DNA: TGTGCCAGCAGTTACTCCCGCGAGCCAGGGAGGGATGGCTACACCTTC. Its translation is CASSYSREPGRDGYTF.

This rearrangement joins TRBV5-1 to TRBJ2-1; TRBD2 matches at 15 bases. CDR3 length: 14 residues. J lost 16 bases, V lost 4 bases, and 9 bases had no gene match. Germline CDR1 reads SGHRS; CDR2 reads YFSETQ. DNA for the CDR3: TGCGCCAGCAGCGCCTGGACTAGCGGGGGGGCTTTTTTCTTC. Protein: CASSAWTSGGAFFF.

This chain links TRBV27 with TRBJ2-2; D not certain. Trimming took off 0 bases at V and 8 bases at J, with 10 bases between the two ends. The CDR3 spans 14 residues. CDR1 is MNHEY, CDR2 SMNVEV, per germline (reference sequence). CDR3: CASSLSKGGGELFF. In nucleotides, the CDR3 is TGTGCCAGCAGTTTATCGAAAGGTGGAGGGGAGCTGTTTTTT.

The sample holds a few counts of this clonotype. The CDR3 nucleotides read TGTGCCAGCAGTCCGCAACGGGACTCAAGAGATACGCAGTATTTT. It specifies CASSPQRDSRDTQYF. The chain has TRBV6-2 or TRBV6-3 and TRBJ2-3; tentatively, D is TRBD2 (6 bases). The CDR3 has 15 amino acids. Trimming cost V 5 bases and J 5 bases, with 17 bases left between them. Germline CDR1 reads MNHEY; CDR2 reads SVGEGT.

About this clonotype: A read error may explain this, as a much larger clone is one base away. The gene calls are TRBV11-2 and TRBJ1-6; possibly TRBD1 for D (5 bases). This CDR3 contains 15 residues. Germline-derived CDR1 and CDR2 are SGHAT and FQNNGV. The V end was cut by 1 base, the J end by 8 bases, with 12 bases between. DNA for the CDR3: TGTGCCAGCAGCTTAGGGGCCGGGGGACATTCACCCCTCCACTTT. Its protein is CASSLGAGGHSPLHF.

This clonotype was counted many times. V and J are TRBV12-3 or TRBV12-4 and TRBJ1-3; 7 bases match TRBD1. The trim removed 5 bases at V and 0 bases at J, leaving 10 bases unmatched. The CDR3 length is 17 residues. CDR3 in DNA: TGTGCCAGCAGTCCACCGAGAGACAGGGCCTCTGGAAACACCATATATTTT. It encodes CASSPPRDRASGNTIYF.

This clonotype came up once. The chain carries TRBV27 and TRBJ2-7, with D tentatively TRBD1 (5 bases). Germline CDR1 reads MNHEY; CDR2 reads SMNVEV (reference sequence). V shed 2 bases and J shed 1 base, with 9 bases lying between them. The length of the CDR3 is 14 residues. The CDR3 coding sequence is TGTGCCAGCAGTTTAACAGGACCATCCTACGAGCAGTACTTC. Encoded protein: CASSLTGPSYEQYF.

The chain employs TRBV10-3 and TRBJ1-2; TRBD1 matches 10 bases. V trimming: 6 bases; J trimming: 6 bases; junction bases outside the gene matches: 7. The CDR3 consists of 14 residues. Germline V gene data show CDR1 as ENHRY and CDR2 as SYGVKD. The CDR3 region has the DNA TGTGCCATCAGGACCGGGACAGGGGTTCATGGCTACACCTTC. It specifies CAIRTGTGVHGYTF.

This clonotype showed up just a few times. V gene TRBV6-1 combines with J gene TRBJ2-4; 7 positions agree with TRBD2. The trim removed 6 bases at V and 0 bases at J, leaving 11 bases unmatched. The CDR3 is made up of 17 amino acids. The germline CDR1 and CDR2 sequences are MNHNS and SASEGT. CDR3 residues: CASRGRREELAKNIQYF. The CDR3 DNA sequence: TGTGCCAGCAGGGGTCGACGGGAGGAGCTAGCCAAAAACATTCAGTACTTC.

The chain combines TRBV12-3 or TRBV12-4 with TRBJ2-7; D perhaps matches TRBD1 (6 bases). V lost 5 bases and J 4 bases, leaving 15 bases between the germline ends. The CDR3 totals 14 residues. The CDR3: CASSTPDRTYEQYF. In DNA, the CDR3 is TGTGCCAGCAGTACCCCGGACAGAACTTACGAGCAGTACTTC.

A few counts support this clonotype. The chain combines TRBV27 with TRBJ2-7; D is possibly TRBD1 (5 bases). The CDR3 length is 14 residues. Germline V gives CDR1 MNHEY, CDR2 SMNVEV (reference sequence). Between the trimmed V and J ends, which lost 0 bases and 5 bases, there was a span of 11 bases. The CDR3 loop reads CASSLSADRDEQYF. The DNA for the CDR3 is TGTGCCAGCAGTTTATCGGCAGACAGAGACGAGCAGTACTTC.

This chain joins TRBV9 and TRBJ2-1; D could derive from TRBD1 or TRBD2 (5 bases each). CDR3 length: 16 residues. V shed 0 bases and J shed 10 bases, with 20 bases lying between them. Per germline, CDR1 SGDLS and CDR2 YYNGEE. The CDR3 DNA follows: TGTGCCAGCAGCGTAGATGGGGACCCGGACCCTCAGGAGCAGTTCTTC. Its protein product is CASSVDGDPDPQEQFF. The full variable domain, its missing parts supplied by reference TRBV9 and TRBJ2-1, is DSGVTQTPKHLITATGQRVTLRCSPRSGDLSVYWYQQSLDQGLQFLIQYYNGEERAKGNILERFSAQQFPDLHSELNLSSLELGDSALYFCASSVDGDPDPQEQFFGPGTRLTVL.

V usage is TRBV7-3 and J usage is TRBJ2-3, with D possibly called TRBD1 or TRBD2 (7 bases each). With 4 bases removed from V and 5 bases from J, the gap between germline ends came to 16 bases. The CDR3 totals 15 residues. Germline CDR1 reads SGHTA; CDR2 reads FQGTGA. The CDR3 DNA is TGTGCCAGCAGCTCCGCAGGGGGGGGTGGAGATACGCAGTATTTT. Encoded protein: CASSSAGGGGDTQYF.

In its sample, this clonotype was seen many times. The J gene is TRBJ1-4, the V gene TRBV7-6; D is perhaps TRBD1 (5 bases). Germline V lookup: CDR1 SGHVS, CDR2 FNYEAQ. The CDR3 is made up of 14 amino acids. Trimming took 5 bases from V and 5 from J, leaving 12 bases between them. The CDR3 DNA follows: TGTGCCAGCAGCCAGGGACCGAGAAATGAAAAACTGTTTTTT. Its translation is CASSQGPRNEKLFF.

This clonotype was recorded at least ten times. This chain links TRBV7-2 with TRBJ1-6, with D perhaps matching TRBD1 (6 bases). CDR3 length: 14 residues. V dropped 4 bases and J dropped 9 bases, with 13 bases sitting between them. The germline CDR1 and CDR2 sequences are SGHTA and FQGNSA. CDR3 coding DNA: TGTGCCAGCAGCTCGGACATGGGGGCTTCACCCCTCCACTTT. It is translated as CASSSDMGASPLHF.

This clonotype was counted between two and nine times. The V gene is TRBV12-3 or TRBV12-4, the J gene TRBJ2-4; unclear D gene. The CDR3 has 12 amino acids. The V end lost 6 bases, the J end lost 10 bases, and 13 bases lay between the germline ends. CDR3 amino acids: CASSLKVTIQYF. DNA for the CDR3: TGTGCCAGCAGCCTCAAAGTAACTATTCAGTACTTC.

A few counts support this clonotype. The rearrangement links TRBV7-9 to TRBJ2-1; possibly TRBD1 for D (6 bases). Germline CDR1 SEHNR, CDR2 FQNEAQ (reference sequence). The V gene lost 5 bases and the J gene lost 3 bases, with 20 bases spanning the gap. The CDR3 consists of 17 residues. In nucleotides, the CDR3 is TGTGCCAGCAGCCCCCCTCATTTAAGGACAGACTACAATGAGCAGTTCTTC. Protein sequence: CASSPPHLRTDYNEQFF.

This clonotype appeared many times. The V call is TRBV7-8, the J call TRBJ1-1; no firm D call. The CDR3 spans 16 residues. Germline lookup yields CDR1 SGHVS and CDR2 FQNEAQ. The V and J ends lost 7 bases and 0 bases respectively, with 18 bases between them. The CDR3 spells CASTPVSLYMNTEAFF. CDR3 DNA sequence: TGTGCCAGCACCCCCGTTTCCCTCTACATGAACACTGAAGCTTTCTTT. Full variable domain (remainder filled in from reference TRBV7-8 and TRBJ1-1): GAGVSQSPRYKVAKRGQDVALRCDPISGHVSLFWYQQALGQGPEFLTYFQNEAQLDKSGLPSDRFFAERPEGSVSTLKIQRTQQEDSAVYLCASTPVSLYMNTEAFFGQGTRLTVV.

V and J are TRBV7-9 and TRBJ2-7; D remains unclear. The length of the CDR3 is 13 residues. Germline V CDR1 and CDR2: SEHNR, FQNEAQ (reference sequence). The V gene lost 2 bases and the J gene lost 0 bases, with 5 bases spanning the gap. The CDR3 protein is CASSLWGSYEQYF. CDR3 nucleotide sequence: TGTGCCAGCAGCTTATGGGGCTCCTACGAGCAGTACTTC.

This clonotype has at least ten counts. The rearrangement joins TRBV12-5 to TRBJ1-4, with D hard to call. In germline, CDR1 is LGHNT, CDR2 FRNRAP. This CDR3 has 15 residues. Trimming cost V 3 bases and J 8 bases, with 16 bases left between them. The CDR3 region has the DNA TGTGCTAGTGGTTTATTCGTGTGGGCCGACGAAAAACTGTTTTTT. Amino acid sequence: CASGLFVWADEKLFF. The variable domain in full, completed from reference TRBV12-5 and TRBJ1-4, reads DARVTQTPRHKVTEMGQEVTMRCQPILGHNTVFWYRQTMMQGLELLAYFRNRAPLDDSGMPKDRFSAEMPDATLATLKIQPSEPRDSAVYFCASGLFVWADEKLFFGSGTQLSVL.

The rearrangement joins TRBV7-9 to TRBJ2-7; the D is unclear. Germline V gene lookup returns CDR1 SEHNR and CDR2 FQNEAQ (reference sequence). CDR3 length: 12 residues. Trimming shortened V by 5 bases and J by 3 bases, and 8 bases separated the two germline ends. CDR3 sequence: CASSRAGYEQYF. Written as DNA, the CDR3 is TGTGCCAGCAGCAGGGCAGGCTACGAGCAGTACTTC.

The chain employs TRBV7-2 and TRBJ2-3; D might be TRBD1 (6 bases). CDR3 length equals 12 residues. Germline CDR1 reads SGHTA; CDR2 reads FQGNSA. V dropped 4 bases and J dropped 6 bases, with 8 bases sitting between them. DNA for the CDR3: TGTGCCAGCAGCTATCAGGGGGATACGCAGTATTTT. This encodes CASSYQGDTQYF.